A selection of T cell receptor beta chains follows, all from one sample in a study of response to subunit inactivated influenza vaccine. MiXCR, applied by TCRdb to the RT-PCR reads, yields one record per CDR3 protein. The sample includes around 850,000 distinct CDR3 sequences, around 20% of them seen just once. This specimen consisted of PBMCs from blood, obtained roughly 5 days after vaccination. The source is a man aged 50 to 59 who received an inactivated influenza vaccine. Each CDR3 is given with its conserved first and last residue. The D gene is left open where the match is weak. Size values are once, few and many counts, or a class for expanded clones, and some rows have none.

D	size	V	J	CDR3	DNA
.	few	TRBV7-9	TRBJ1-1	CASSSTQGGTEAFF	TGTGCCAGCAGCTCAACACAGGGCGGAACTGAAGCTTTCTTT
.	many	TRBV28	TRBJ1-5	CASSLNERGPQHF	TGTGCCAGCAGTTTAAACGAACGTGGGCCCCAGCATTTT
.	.	TRBV4-3	TRBJ2-7	CASSQWLVGYEQYF	TGCGCCAGCAGCCAATGGTTGGTGGGCTACGAGCAGTACTTC
.	.	TRBV11-1	TRBJ2-1	CASSLRDRARDEQFF	TGTGCCAGCAGCTTAAGGGACCGGGCTCGAGATGAGCAGTTCTTC
TRBD2	few	TRBV15	TRBJ2-1	CATSRDAPAPTSGSPFNEQFF	TGTGCCACCAGCAGAGATGCCCCCGCCCCGACTAGCGGGAGTCCCTTCAATGAGCAGTTCTTC
.	few	TRBV20-1	TRBJ2-7	CSARDGAGGPYEQYF	TGCAGTGCTAGAGATGGAGCGGGCGGGCCCTACGAGCAGTACTTC
.	.	TRBV18	TRBJ1-2	CASSPAGAGHTSFYGYTF	TGTGCCAGCTCACCAGCGGGTGCAGGCCATACGTCGTTCTATGGCTACACCTTC
TRBD1	few	TRBV5-1	TRBJ2-1	CASSGGTGGSEQFF	TGCGCCAGCAGCGGCGGGACAGGGGGCAGTGAGCAGTTCTTC
.	many	TRBV6-5	TRBJ2-1	CASSYKSTRVPYNEQFF	TGTGCCAGCAGTTACAAGTCCACTAGGGTCCCCTACAATGAGCAGTTCTTC
.	.	TRBV20-1	TRBJ1-1	CSARDMGGTEAFF	TGCAGTGCTAGAGATATGGGGGGGACTGAAGCTTTCTTT
TRBD2	few	TRBV20-1	TRBJ2-3	CSASGTSGMMTDTQYF	TGCAGTGCTTCCGGGACTAGCGGGATGATGACAGATACGCAGTATTTT
.	.	TRBV28	TRBJ2-4	CASSSATSRAKNIQYF	TGTGCCAGCAGTTCGGCCACCTCAAGGGCCAAAAACATTCAGTACTTC
.	few	TRBV7-2	TRBJ1-2	CASSLGRQSLYGYTF	TGTGCCAGCAGCTTAGGCAGACAGAGTCTCTATGGCTACACCTTC
TRBD1	once	TRBV9	TRBJ1-2	CASDRTGGIYGYTF	TGTGCCAGCGACAGGACAGGGGGTATTTATGGCTACACCTTC
TRBD1	.	TRBV5-1	TRBJ1-1	CASSRGQEYTEAFF	TGCGCCAGCAGCCGGGGACAGGAGTACACTGAAGCTTTCTTT
.	.	TRBV7-8	TRBJ2-5	CASSPVPETQYF	TGTGCCAGCAGCCCGGTGCCGGAGACCCAGTACTTC
TRBD2	.	TRBV4-2	TRBJ2-1	CASSQGEGLAGFEQFF	TGTGCCAGCAGCCAAGGTGAGGGACTAGCGGGATTTGAGCAGTTCTTC
.	.	TRBV10-2	TRBJ2-3	CASRDRGGARGTQYF	TGCGCCAGCAGGGACCGTGGGGGGGCCCGAGGTACGCAGTATTTT
TRBD1	few	TRBV5-4	TRBJ1-3	CASSRGTEDTIYF	TGTGCCAGCAGCCGAGGGACAGAGGACACCATATATTTT
TRBD1	.	TRBV12-3/TRBV12-4	TRBJ1-1	CASSLYGTGDTEAFF	TGTGCCAGCAGTCTCTACGGGACAGGGGACACTGAAGCTTTCTTT
TRBD1	few	TRBV4-2	TRBJ1-6	CASRGQGGDNSPLHF	TGTGCCAGCAGGGGACAGGGTGGAGATAATTCACCCCTCCACTTT
.	many	TRBV24-1	TRBJ2-2	CATGGLTSTGELFF	TGTGCCACCGGTGGACTAACGAGCACCGGGGAGCTGTTTTTT